A single sample gave rise to the 11 T cell receptor beta chains below, sequenced in a study of CD8 T cells in ankylosing spondylitis. TCRdb redid the calling of the 5' RACE reads with MiXCR, one entry per CDR3 protein. The sample has under 450,000 distinct CDR3 sequences, 20% to 25% seen once. Sequencing used blood, either unsorted or a sorted T cell fraction (not recorded which). Source of these receptors: a male donor with ankylosing spondylitis or in good health (not recorded which).

The rearrangement links TRBV27 to TRBJ2-5; 9 bases align to TRBD1. J lost 3 bases, V lost 5 bases, and 7 bases had no gene match. The CDR3 runs 15 residues. Germline-derived CDR1 and CDR2 are MNHEY and SMNVEV (reference sequence). This CDR3 reads CASSTPTGGEETQYF. The CDR3 DNA sequence: TGTGCCAGCAGTACCCCTACAGGGGGCGAAGAGACCCAGTACTTC.

This clonotype was recorded a few times. The J gene is TRBJ2-5, the V gene TRBV15; D may match TRBD1 or TRBD2 (5 bases each). Trimming took off 5 bases at V and 0 bases at J, with 16 bases between the two ends. Germline-derived CDR1 and CDR2 are LNHNV and YYDKDF (reference sequence). This CDR3 comprises 16 residues. CDR3 bases: TGTGCCACCAGCCGATCAACCGGGACGTACCAAGAGACCCAGTACTTC. Encoded protein: CATSRSTGTYQETQYF.

A few counts support this clonotype. The chain links TRBV6-5 to TRBJ2-2; 7 bases fit TRBD1. Germline lookup yields CDR1 MNHEY and CDR2 SVGAGI. J gave up 2 bases and V 4 bases, and 4 bases lay outside the gene matches. This CDR3 has 15 amino acids. CDR3: CASSSRGGNTGELFF. CDR3 nucleotides: TGTGCCAGCAGTTCCCGAGGGGGCAACACCGGGGAGCTGTTTTTT.

In DNA form, the CDR3 reads TGTGCCAGCAGTACCCGGGACGGAATTTCCTACGAGCAGTACTTC. Its translation: CASSTRDGISYEQYF. The chain joins TRBV28 to TRBJ2-7; D may correspond to TRBD1 or TRBD2 (5 bases each). The CDR3 is made up of 15 amino acids. Trimming cost V 5 bases and J 1 base, with 15 bases left between them. CDR1 MDHEN and CDR2 SYDVKM come from the germline V gene.

This rearrangement joins TRBV29-1 to TRBJ2-7; 8 bases match TRBD2. Trimming removed 3 bases from V and 2 bases from J; junction bases left unmatched: 6. The CDR3 covers 14 residues. CDR1 is SQVTM and CDR2 is ANQGSEA in the germline V gene. In nucleotides, the CDR3 is TGCAGCGTTGAGTCCTCGGGGGGGGCCTACGAGCAGTACTTC. The encoded protein is CSVESSGGAYEQYF.

This clonotype showed up just a few times. The rearrangement joins TRBV25-1 to TRBJ2-7; tentatively, D is TRBD1 (6 bases). V was trimmed by 3 bases and J by 4 bases, leaving 7 bases between them. In germline, CDR1 is MGHDK, CDR2 SYGVNS. There are 12 residues in the CDR3. DNA of the CDR3: TGTGCCAGCAGTGAGACAGGTTACGAGCAGTACTTC. Translated: CASSETGYEQYF.

This clonotype was seen a few times. The J gene is TRBJ2-7, the V gene TRBV7-9; 8 bases are shared with TRBD1. The CDR3 has 15 amino acids. V lost 5 bases to trimming and J lost 1 base; unmatched junction nucleotides: 7. The germline V gene has CDR1 SEHNR and CDR2 FQNEAQ (reference sequence). The CDR3 reads CASSPPDRASYEQYF. DNA for the CDR3: TGTGCCAGCAGCCCACCGGACAGGGCTTCCTACGAGCAGTACTTC.

This clonotype has just a few counts. This chain connects TRBV20-1 to TRBJ2-1, with TRBD2 as a possible D gene (6 bases). The CDR3 runs to 14 residues. The germline V gene encodes CDR1 DFQATT and CDR2 SNEGSKA (reference sequence). Trimming shortened V by 3 bases and J by 0 bases, and 9 bases separated the two germline ends. The CDR3 region is CSASGGGSYNEQFF. CDR3 DNA: TGCAGTGCTAGCGGGGGAGGCTCCTACAATGAGCAGTTCTTC.

The chain joins TRBV6-4 to TRBJ2-5; D is undetermined. Trimming removed 3 bases at V and 7 bases at J, with 12 bases between. This CDR3 is built from 13 residues. Germline CDR1 is MRHNA and CDR2 is SNTAGT. The CDR3 sequence is CASSEGPWGTQYF. In nucleotides, the CDR3 is TGTGCCAGCAGTGAAGGGCCGTGGGGGACCCAGTACTTC.

V gene TRBV20-1 combines with J gene TRBJ2-5; 12 bases align to TRBD2. With 5 bases clipped from V and 2 bases from J, the junction kept 15 bases outside the gene matches. This CDR3 is built from 18 residues. CDR1 and CDR2 from the germline V gene are DFQATT and SNEGSKA (reference sequence). CDR3 sequence (DNA): TGCAGTGCTGCCCGTTCTAGCGGGGGGGCTTGGTGGCAAGAGACCCAGTACTTC. Its protein is CSAARSSGGAWWQETQYF.

This clonotype was seen more than once but under ten times. The rearrangement joins TRBV6-1 to TRBJ2-2; weak D call: TRBD2 (6 bases). This CDR3 spans 16 amino acids. Germline-derived CDR1 and CDR2 are MNHNS and SASEGT. Trimming shortened V by 6 bases and J by 1 base, and 15 bases separated the two germline ends. CDR3 residues: CASRNAVAENTGELFF. The DNA of the CDR3 is TGTGCCAGCAGGAACGCAGTAGCGGAGAACACCGGGGAGCTGTTTTTT.